These T cell receptor beta chains were read from a single sample in a study of shared clonotypes between healthy human individuals. Sequencing was performed with immunoSEQ multiplex PCR; in TCRdb, only in-frame clones are kept and a portion is missing. The sample includes 2 million to 3 million clones, approximately 93% of them seen just once. The sequenced sample consisted of naive CD4+ T cells from PBMCs. All receptors derive from a man younger than 35 in good health. Some clones in this sample may be carry-over from other donors' samples. CDR3s include the opening cysteine and the closing phenylalanine or tryptophan. The D gene is left open where the match is weak. Expanded clones get a size class; other rows say once, few or many, or leave the size out.

D gene: -
J gene: TRBJ1-1
clone size: -
V gene: TRBV28
CDR3 protein: CASSFGGDGNTEAFF
CDR3 DNA: TGTGCCAGCAGTTTCGGGGGGGATGGGAACACTGAAGCTTTCTTT

D gene: -
J gene: TRBJ2-6
clone size: once
V gene: TRBV9
CDR3 protein: CASNRAGANVLTF
CDR3 DNA: TGTGCCAGTAACAGGGCTGGGGCCAACGTCCTGACTTTC

D gene: TRBD1
J gene: TRBJ1-4
clone size: -
V gene: TRBV5-1
CDR3 protein: CASSGGTGANEKLFF
CDR3 DNA: TGCGCCAGCAGTGGGGGGACAGGGGCTAATGAAAAACTGTTTTTT

D gene: -
J gene: TRBJ1-1
clone size: -
V gene: TRBV7-9
CDR3 protein: CASSPEIGGAFF
CDR3 DNA: TGTGCCAGCAGCCCCGAGATAGGAGGAGCTTTCTTT

D gene: -
J gene: TRBJ2-1
clone size: -
V gene: TRBV7-3
CDR3 protein: CASSLIRGNEQFF
CDR3 DNA: TGTGCCAGCAGCTTAATCCGGGGTAATGAGCAGTTCTTC

D gene: TRBD1
J gene: TRBJ1-5
clone size: -
V gene: TRBV18
CDR3 protein: CASSPPGQGNQPQHF
CDR3 DNA: TGTGCCAGCTCACCACCGGGACAGGGAAATCAGCCCCAGCATTTT

D gene: -
J gene: TRBJ2-5
clone size: -
V gene: TRBV6-6
CDR3 protein: CASSRPRPGDQETQYF
CDR3 DNA: TGTGCCAGCAGTCGACCCCGGCCGGGGGACCAAGAGACCCAGTACTTC

D gene: -
J gene: TRBJ2-3
clone size: once
V gene: TRBV6-1
CDR3 protein: CASSERGAASGRTDTQYF
CDR3 DNA: TGTGCCAGCAGTGAGAGGGGAGCGGCAAGCGGACGCACAGATACGCAGTATTTT

D gene: TRBD1
J gene: TRBJ1-5
clone size: -
V gene: TRBV28
CDR3 protein: CASRSRDRVNQPQHF
CDR3 DNA: TGTGCCAGCAGGAGTCGGGACAGGGTGAATCAGCCCCAGCATTTT

D gene: -
J gene: TRBJ1-2
clone size: -
V gene: TRBV5-1
CDR3 protein: CASRDPASGYTF
CDR3 DNA: TGCGCCAGCAGGGATCCAGCGAGTGGCTACACCTTC

D gene: -
J gene: TRBJ1-5
clone size: -
V gene: TRBV6-6
CDR3 protein: CASSDITGQPQHF
CDR3 DNA: TGTGCCAGCAGTGATATTACGGGTCAGCCCCAGCATTTT

D gene: TRBD1
J gene: TRBJ2-7
clone size: -
V gene: TRBV29-1
CDR3 protein: CSVTTGGEQYF
CDR3 DNA: TGCAGCGTTACCACAGGGGGCGAGCAGTACTTC

D gene: TRBD2
J gene: TRBJ2-3
clone size: -
V gene: TRBV18
CDR3 protein: CASSPGRDTDTQYF
CDR3 DNA: TGTGCCAGCTCACCGGGGAGGGACACAGATACGCAGTATTTT

D gene: TRBD2
J gene: TRBJ2-1
clone size: -
V gene: TRBV5-1
CDR3 protein: CASSISGSSYNEQFF
CDR3 DNA: TGCGCCAGCAGCATTAGCGGGAGCTCCTACAATGAGCAGTTCTTC

D gene: -
J gene: TRBJ2-1
clone size: -
V gene: TRBV29-1
CDR3 protein: CSVSPLWRGAYNEQFF
CDR3 DNA: TGCAGCGTCTCGCCCCTGTGGCGGGGAGCCTACAATGAGCAGTTCTTC

D gene: -
J gene: TRBJ1-2
clone size: -
V gene: TRBV18
CDR3 protein: CASSPITGNANYGYTF
CDR3 DNA: TGTGCCAGCTCACCAATAACAGGGAACGCTAACTATGGCTACACCTTC

D gene: -
J gene: TRBJ1-1
clone size: -
V gene: TRBV19
CDR3 protein: CASSFQGRDTEAFF
CDR3 DNA: TGTGCCAGTAGTTTCCAAGGTAGGGACACTGAAGCTTTCTTT

D gene: -
J gene: TRBJ1-3
clone size: -
V gene: TRBV18
CDR3 protein: CASSQSGTRPSSGNTIYF
CDR3 DNA: TGTGCCAGCTCACAATCCGGGACAAGGCCCAGCTCTGGAAACACCATATATTTT

D gene: TRBD2
J gene: TRBJ2-5
clone size: -
V gene: TRBV14
CDR3 protein: CASSPWTSGQETQYF
CDR3 DNA: TGTGCCAGCAGCCCCTGGACTAGCGGACAAGAGACCCAGTACTTC

D gene: TRBD1
J gene: TRBJ1-6
clone size: once
V gene: TRBV5-1
CDR3 protein: CASSLVPTGGSSPLHF
CDR3 DNA: TGCGCCAGCAGCTTGGTCCCGACAGGGGGATCATCACCCCTCCACTTT

D gene: -
J gene: TRBJ2-1
clone size: -
V gene: TRBV6-1
CDR3 protein: CASSVTIGGSYNEQFF
CDR3 DNA: TGTGCCAGCAGTGTCACCATCGGGGGCTCCTACAATGAGCAGTTCTTC

D gene: -
J gene: TRBJ2-5
clone size: -
V gene: TRBV7-3
CDR3 protein: CASSSTGRGETQYF
CDR3 DNA: TGTGCCAGCAGCTCTACGGGTAGGGGAGAGACCCAGTACTTC

D gene: TRBD2
J gene: TRBJ2-5
clone size: -
V gene: TRBV9
CDR3 protein: CASSGGTTWQETQYF
CDR3 DNA: TGTGCCAGCAGCGGGGGGACTACCTGGCAAGAGACCCAGTACTTC

D gene: TRBD1
J gene: TRBJ1-2
clone size: -
V gene: TRBV28
CDR3 protein: CASKTPQGYYGYTF
CDR3 DNA: TGTGCCAGCAAAACCCCACAGGGGTACTATGGCTACACCTTC

D gene: TRBD1
J gene: TRBJ2-7
clone size: -
V gene: TRBV7-9
CDR3 protein: CASSLGTGLYEQYF
CDR3 DNA: TGTGCCAGCAGCTTAGGGACAGGACTCTACGAGCAGTACTTC

D gene: -
J gene: TRBJ2-3
clone size: -
V gene: TRBV30
CDR3 protein: CAWSLLAGGTDTQYF
CDR3 DNA: TGTGCCTGGAGTCTCCTAGCCGGAGGAACAGATACGCAGTATTTT

D gene: -
J gene: TRBJ2-1
clone size: -
V gene: TRBV10-1
CDR3 protein: CASSAGPGIPYNEQFF
CDR3 DNA: TGCGCCAGCTCTGCGGGCCCCGGGATTCCCTACAATGAGCAGTTCTTC

D gene: TRBD1
J gene: TRBJ2-7
clone size: -
V gene: TRBV28
CDR3 protein: CACQDRASSYEQYF
CDR3 DNA: TGTGCCTGTCAGGACAGGGCCAGCTCCTACGAGCAGTACTTC

D gene: -
J gene: TRBJ1-1
clone size: -
V gene: TRBV7-9
CDR3 protein: CASSLWGGVVGANTEAFF
CDR3 DNA: TGTGCCAGCAGCTTATGGGGAGGGGTCGTGGGCGCGAACACTGAAGCTTTCTTT

D gene: -
J gene: TRBJ1-2
clone size: -
V gene: TRBV28
CDR3 protein: CASSFPGSPGYTF
CDR3 DNA: TGTGCCAGCAGTTTTCCGGGGTCGCCCGGCTACACCTTC

D gene: TRBD1
J gene: TRBJ2-1
clone size: -
V gene: TRBV6-1
CDR3 protein: CASRGDRGNNEQFF
CDR3 DNA: TGTGCCAGCAGAGGGGACAGGGGTAACAATGAGCAGTTCTTC

D gene: -
J gene: TRBJ2-2
clone size: once
V gene: TRBV28
CDR3 protein: CASSFGPGANGELFF
CDR3 DNA: TGTGCCAGCAGTTTCGGGCCCGGGGCAAACGGGGAGCTGTTTTTT

D gene: -
J gene: TRBJ2-2
clone size: -
V gene: TRBV27
CDR3 protein: CASSLRARIDNTGELFF
CDR3 DNA: TGTGCCAGCAGTTTGAGGGCTCGAATAGATAACACCGGGGAGCTGTTTTTT

D gene: -
J gene: TRBJ2-5
clone size: -
V gene: TRBV28
CDR3 protein: CASSLYSRRRGETQYF
CDR3 DNA: TGTGCCAGCAGTTTATACAGTAGGAGGAGGGGAGAGACCCAGTACTTC

D gene: -
J gene: TRBJ1-2
clone size: -
V gene: TRBV18
CDR3 protein: CASSPLEAYGYTF
CDR3 DNA: TGTGCCAGCTCACCACTGGAGGCCTATGGCTACACCTTC

D gene: TRBD2
J gene: TRBJ2-7
clone size: -
V gene: TRBV28
CDR3 protein: CASSRGGRTTYEQYF
CDR3 DNA: TGTGCCAGCAGTCGAGGCGGGAGGACTACCTACGAGCAGTACTTC

D gene: -
J gene: TRBJ2-1
clone size: -
V gene: TRBV28
CDR3 protein: CASSPGLSSYNEQFF
CDR3 DNA: TGTGCCAGCAGTCCGGGACTTAGCTCCTACAATGAGCAGTTCTTC

D gene: TRBD1
J gene: TRBJ2-7
clone size: -
V gene: TRBV11-1
CDR3 protein: CASSMRTGFPYEQYF
CDR3 DNA: TGTGCCAGCAGTATGCGGACAGGTTTCCCCTACGAGCAGTACTTC

D gene: -
J gene: TRBJ2-7
clone size: -
V gene: TRBV9
CDR3 protein: CASSVGLTSSYEQYF
CDR3 DNA: TGTGCCAGCAGCGTAGGCCTAACAAGCTCCTACGAGCAGTACTTC

D gene: TRBD1
J gene: TRBJ1-4
clone size: -
V gene: TRBV10-3
CDR3 protein: CAISGQGAEEKLFF
CDR3 DNA: TGTGCCATCAGCGGACAGGGGGCTGAAGAAAAACTGTTTTTT

D gene: -
J gene: TRBJ2-3
clone size: -
V gene: TRBV5-1
CDR3 protein: CASSLEGRPSTDTQYF
CDR3 DNA: TGCGCCAGCAGCTTGGAGGGCAGGCCTAGCACAGATACGCAGTATTTT

D gene: TRBD1
J gene: TRBJ2-7
clone size: -
V gene: TRBV4-3
CDR3 protein: CASSQDGTGRSEQYF
CDR3 DNA: TGCGCCAGCAGCCAGGACGGGACAGGGCGATCCGAGCAGTACTTC

D gene: -
J gene: TRBJ2-7
clone size: -
V gene: TRBV7-2
CDR3 protein: CASSLEGAYEQYF
CDR3 DNA: TGTGCCAGCAGCTTAGAGGGAGCCTACGAGCAGTACTTC

D gene: TRBD1
J gene: TRBJ2-3
clone size: -
V gene: TRBV6-1
CDR3 protein: CASSGGPGQPTDTQYF
CDR3 DNA: TGTGCCAGCAGTGGAGGACCGGGACAGCCCACAGATACGCAGTATTTT

D gene: TRBD2
J gene: TRBJ2-5
clone size: once
V gene: TRBV5-6
CDR3 protein: CASSSRGGLAEETQYF
CDR3 DNA: TGTGCCAGCAGCTCGAGGGGGGGACTAGCGGAAGAGACCCAGTACTTC

D gene: -
J gene: TRBJ1-4
clone size: -
V gene: TRBV2
CDR3 protein: CASSRTGSSNEKLFF
CDR3 DNA: TGTGCCAGCAGTAGAACCGGTTCGTCTAATGAAAAACTGTTTTTT

D gene: TRBD2
J gene: TRBJ2-7
clone size: -
V gene: TRBV2
CDR3 protein: CASRALAGGPNEQYF
CDR3 DNA: TGTGCCAGCAGAGCCCTAGCGGGAGGGCCAAACGAGCAGTACTTC

D gene: TRBD2
J gene: TRBJ2-5
clone size: once
V gene: TRBV4-3
CDR3 protein: CASSQGTSRPQETQYF
CDR3 DNA: TGCGCCAGCAGCCAAGGGACTAGCAGACCCCAAGAGACCCAGTACTTC

D gene: -
J gene: TRBJ1-4
clone size: once
V gene: TRBV28
CDR3 protein: CASRLAGLGGAREKLFF
CDR3 DNA: TGTGCCAGCAGGCTAGCGGGGCTGGGGGGCGCGAGGGAAAAACTGTTTTTT

D gene: TRBD2
J gene: TRBJ2-1
clone size: -
V gene: TRBV10-1
CDR3 protein: CARRTSGRTGPRDEQFF
CDR3 DNA: TGCGCCAGAAGGACTAGCGGGAGAACAGGGCCCAGGGATGAGCAGTTCTTC

D gene: -
J gene: TRBJ1-1
clone size: -
V gene: TRBV10-3
CDR3 protein: CAISRQVSSTEAFF
CDR3 DNA: TGTGCCATCAGTCGACAGGTTTCGTCCACTGAAGCTTTCTTT

D gene: -
J gene: TRBJ1-1
clone size: -
V gene: TRBV10-3
CDR3 protein: CAISESIADTEAFF
CDR3 DNA: TGTGCCATCAGTGAGTCGATTGCAGACACTGAAGCTTTCTTT

D gene: TRBD1
J gene: TRBJ2-3
clone size: -
V gene: TRBV5-1
CDR3 protein: CASSFGQASTDTQYF
CDR3 DNA: TGCGCCAGCAGTTTTGGACAGGCTAGCACAGATACGCAGTATTTT

D gene: TRBD1
J gene: TRBJ2-7
clone size: -
V gene: TRBV7-3
CDR3 protein: CASSLLGTVEQYF
CDR3 DNA: TGTGCCAGCAGCTTACTCGGGACAGTCGAGCAGTACTTC